Listed below are T cell receptor beta chains from one sample, sequenced in a study of cytomegalovirus exposure and HLA in healthy donors. The table came from immunoSEQ multiplex PCR; TCRdb's copy has only in-frame clones and leaves some out. The sample has 150,000 to 180,000 clones; about four fifths are singletons. The specimen sequenced was PBMCs. Receptor source: a man between 18 and 29 years old in good health and CMV-seronegative. The CDR3 runs from the conserved cysteine through the conserved F or W.

j_gene: TRBJ1-3; v_gene: TRBV5-1; CDR3aa: CASSEANTIYF
j_gene: TRBJ2-5; v_gene: TRBV5-5; CDR3aa: CASSLALETQYF
j_gene: TRBJ1-2; v_gene: TRBV13; CDR3aa: CASSRPREGQYGYTF
j_gene: TRBJ2-1; v_gene: TRBV18; CDR3aa: CASSPRTGGPSLHNEQFF
j_gene: TRBJ2-3; v_gene: TRBV5-8; CDR3aa: CASSSWGQGSTDTQYF
j_gene: TRBJ1-4; v_gene: TRBV7-9; CDR3aa: CASSSTQQSKDEKLFF
j_gene: TRBJ2-3; v_gene: TRBV9; CDR3aa: CASSVGGGLTDTQYF
j_gene: TRBJ2-3; v_gene: TRBV27; CDR3aa: CASSSRQGQDTQYF
j_gene: TRBJ1-2; v_gene: TRBV10-3; CDR3aa: CAINRDGYYGYTF
j_gene: TRBJ1-2; v_gene: TRBV5-1; CDR3aa: CASSFSRLQLGYTF
j_gene: TRBJ1-1; v_gene: TRBV6-6; CDR3aa: CASSQSQTGNTEAFF
j_gene: TRBJ2-3; v_gene: TRBV2; CDR3aa: CASSEDREREDTQYF
j_gene: TRBJ1-1; v_gene: TRBV19; CDR3aa: CASSISFGAPEAFF
j_gene: TRBJ1-2; v_gene: TRBV6-5; CDR3aa: CASSRYGGYGYTF
j_gene: TRBJ1-2; v_gene: TRBV30; CDR3aa: CAWSSKIGQGDSYGYTF
j_gene: TRBJ2-7; v_gene: TRBV13; CDR3aa: CASSYGQSSYEQYF
j_gene: TRBJ2-2; v_gene: TRBV7-2; CDR3aa: CASSFLNTGELFF
j_gene: .; v_gene: TRBV7-2; CDR3aa: CASSSRTFSDEQYF
j_gene: TRBJ2-3; v_gene: TRBV11-3; CDR3aa: CASSFSGGTDTQYF
j_gene: TRBJ1-3; v_gene: TRBV4-1; CDR3aa: CASSQEAGSLPSGLSGNTIYF
j_gene: TRBJ1-3; v_gene: TRBV4-1; CDR3aa: CASSQPGLYSGNTIYF
j_gene: TRBJ1-2; v_gene: TRBV13; CDR3aa: CASSLAPNYGYTF
j_gene: TRBJ1-1; v_gene: TRBV6-6; CDR3aa: CASQTGMNTEAFF
j_gene: TRBJ1-1; v_gene: TRBV15; CDR3aa: CATSREAAQGFEAFF
j_gene: TRBJ2-5; v_gene: TRBV13; CDR3aa: CASSLAGGKTQYF
j_gene: TRBJ2-2; v_gene: TRBV28; CDR3aa: CASRLDRGSGELFF
j_gene: TRBJ2-3; v_gene: TRBV9; CDR3aa: CASSPLRASGRTDTQYF
j_gene: TRBJ1-1; v_gene: TRBV27; CDR3aa: CASSLTGMEAFF
j_gene: TRBJ1-2; v_gene: TRBV5-1; CDR3aa: CASSLGQVDYGYTF
j_gene: TRBJ1-1; v_gene: TRBV11-2; CDR3aa: CASSFSYTEAFF
j_gene: TRBJ1-3; v_gene: TRBV5-4; CDR3aa: CASSRAGRTIYF
j_gene: TRBJ1-6; v_gene: TRBV30; CDR3aa: CAWSVAGQGRSPLHF
j_gene: TRBJ2-1; v_gene: TRBV7-9; CDR3aa: CASSLTSGGVSYNEQFF
j_gene: TRBJ2-5; v_gene: TRBV20-1; CDR3aa: CSARDRGTQYF
j_gene: TRBJ1-6; v_gene: TRBV7-3; CDR3aa: CASSPRTGNNSPLHF
j_gene: TRBJ2-5; v_gene: TRBV18; CDR3aa: CASSPPSTGQETQYF
j_gene: TRBJ2-7; v_gene: TRBV5-6; CDR3aa: CASSLLESGEQYF
j_gene: TRBJ2-1; v_gene: TRBV15; CDR3aa: CATSKSGGGSYNEQFF
j_gene: TRBJ1-1; v_gene: TRBV7-9; CDR3aa: CASSPRPRGEAFF
j_gene: TRBJ1-1; v_gene: TRBV10-2; CDR3aa: CASSSGQVTEAFF
j_gene: TRBJ1-2; v_gene: TRBV28; CDR3aa: CASSLPTTGWEGYTF
j_gene: TRBJ2-3; v_gene: TRBV18; CDR3aa: CASSRSGSTDTQYF
j_gene: TRBJ1-3; v_gene: TRBV5-1; CDR3aa: CASSLLPTGENSGNTIYF
j_gene: TRBJ2-2; v_gene: TRBV2; CDR3aa: CASSPQTDLTGELFF
j_gene: TRBJ2-7; v_gene: TRBV7-9; CDR3aa: CASNRIGVSEQYF
j_gene: TRBJ1-6; v_gene: TRBV6-5; CDR3aa: CASSYDRDMSPLHF
j_gene: TRBJ1-1; v_gene: TRBV18; CDR3aa: CASSPVQGMNTEAFF
j_gene: TRBJ1-6; v_gene: TRBV4-2; CDR3aa: CASSPQDRGRNSPLHF
j_gene: TRBJ2-3; v_gene: TRBV27; CDR3aa: CASSLWTSGGVTDTQYF
j_gene: TRBJ2-2; v_gene: TRBV11-3; CDR3aa: CASSARDRGTGELFF
j_gene: TRBJ1-1; v_gene: TRBV6-1; CDR3aa: CASSENAAGQGYYTEAFF
j_gene: TRBJ2-7; v_gene: TRBV5-6; CDR3aa: CASSFLGIPPEQYF
j_gene: TRBJ2-2; v_gene: TRBV7-2; CDR3aa: CASRRPGLASGELFF
j_gene: TRBJ1-2; v_gene: TRBV6-6; CDR3aa: CASSYETKGYTF
j_gene: TRBJ1-5; v_gene: TRBV5-6; CDR3aa: CASRRDRAGPQHF
j_gene: TRBJ1-2; v_gene: TRBV5-1; CDR3aa: CASSLPDRGLGYTF